This TCR beta chain was observed in a study of glioma-infiltrating T cells. The CDR3 contains 12 residues. Germline CDR1 SQVTM, CDR2 ANQGSEA. V lost 4 bases and J lost 4, with 7 bases in between. TCR alpha and beta CDR3 regions were amplified from RNA using iRepertoire nested multiplex PCR. Each CDR3 protein is one row after TCRdb ran MiXCR on the multiplex PCR reads. The sample gives 300,000 to 450,000 distinct CDR3 sequences, 41% of which show up once; approximately 12% is in the top ten. The sequencing sample was made of glioma tissue, nonneoplastic brain tissue, or PBMCs (not recorded which). V and J are TRBV29-1 and TRBJ2-2; D unclear. The origin of this receptor is a human donor with low-grade glioma or glioblastoma, undergoing nonglioma brain surgery, or in good health (not recorded which). DNA for the CDR3: TGCAGCGTTGCCAGCTCCACCGGGGAGCTGTTTTTT. This sequence encodes CSVASSTGELFF.